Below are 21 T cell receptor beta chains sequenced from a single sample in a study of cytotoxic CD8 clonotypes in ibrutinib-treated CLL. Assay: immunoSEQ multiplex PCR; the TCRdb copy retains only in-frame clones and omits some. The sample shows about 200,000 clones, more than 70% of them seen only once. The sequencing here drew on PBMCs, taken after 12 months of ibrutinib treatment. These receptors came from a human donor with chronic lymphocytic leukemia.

DNA of the CDR3: TGTGCCAGCAGCCCCGTTGGAGACGAGCAGTACTTC. Protein: CASSPVGDEQYF. The rearrangement joins TRBV11-3 to TRBJ2-7; no definite D call. This CDR3 is built from 12 residues. Trimming took 5 bases from V and 5 from J, leaving 10 bases between them. Germline CDR1 is SGHNT and CDR2 is YENEEA.

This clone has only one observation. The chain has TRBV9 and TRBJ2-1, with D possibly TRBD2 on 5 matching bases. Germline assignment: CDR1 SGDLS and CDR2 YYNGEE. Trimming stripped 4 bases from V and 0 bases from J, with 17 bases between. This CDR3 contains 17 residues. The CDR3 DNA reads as TGTGCCAGCAGCCCCCGGGTAGCGTTGAGCTCCTACAATGAGCAGTTCTTC. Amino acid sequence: CASSPRVALSSYNEQFF.

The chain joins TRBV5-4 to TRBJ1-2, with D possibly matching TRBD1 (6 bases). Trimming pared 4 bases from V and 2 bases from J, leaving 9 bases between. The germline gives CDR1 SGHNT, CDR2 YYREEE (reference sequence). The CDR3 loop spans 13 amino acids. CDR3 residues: CASSRDTNYGYTF. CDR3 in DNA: TGTGCCAGCAGCCGGGACACCAACTATGGCTACACCTTC.

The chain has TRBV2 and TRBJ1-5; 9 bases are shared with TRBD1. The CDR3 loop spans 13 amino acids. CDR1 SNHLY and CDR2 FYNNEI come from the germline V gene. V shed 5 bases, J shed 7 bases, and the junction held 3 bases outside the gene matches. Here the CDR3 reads CASSWDRDQPQHF. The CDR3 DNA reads TGTGCCAGCAGTTGGGACAGGGACCAGCCCCAGCATTTT.

CDR3 DNA: TGTGCCACCAGTGAGCACACAGATACGCAGTATTTT. Its translation is CATSEHTDTQYF. This sequence joins TRBV15 and TRBJ2-3; no definite D call. There are 12 residues in the CDR3. Trimming removed 6 bases from V and 2 bases from J, with 6 bases in between. Per the germline V gene, CDR1 is LNHNV and CDR2 is YYDKDF (reference sequence).

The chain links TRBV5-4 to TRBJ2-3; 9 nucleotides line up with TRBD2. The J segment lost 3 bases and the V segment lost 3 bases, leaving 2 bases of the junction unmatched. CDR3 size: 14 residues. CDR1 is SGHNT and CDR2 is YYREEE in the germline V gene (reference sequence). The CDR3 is CASSSSGGTDTQYF. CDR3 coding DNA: TGTGCCAGCAGCTCCAGCGGGGGGACAGATACGCAGTATTTT.

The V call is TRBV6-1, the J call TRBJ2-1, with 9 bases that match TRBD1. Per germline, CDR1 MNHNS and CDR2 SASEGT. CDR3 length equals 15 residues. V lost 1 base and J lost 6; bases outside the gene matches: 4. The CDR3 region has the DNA TGTGCCAGCAGTGAAGGAACAGGGGGCTTCAATGAGCAGTTCTTC. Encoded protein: CASSEGTGGFNEQFF.

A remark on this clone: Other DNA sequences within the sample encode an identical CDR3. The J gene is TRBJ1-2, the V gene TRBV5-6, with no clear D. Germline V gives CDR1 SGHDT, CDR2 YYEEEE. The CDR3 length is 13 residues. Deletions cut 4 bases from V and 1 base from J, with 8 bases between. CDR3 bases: TGTGCCAGCAGCGTCGATCGTAACTATGGCTACACCTTC. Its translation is CASSVDRNYGYTF.

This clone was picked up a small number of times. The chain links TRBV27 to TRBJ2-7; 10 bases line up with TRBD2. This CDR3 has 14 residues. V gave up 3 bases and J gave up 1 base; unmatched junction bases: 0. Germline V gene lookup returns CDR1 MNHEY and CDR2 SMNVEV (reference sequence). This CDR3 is CASSFSGGSYEQYF. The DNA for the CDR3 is TGTGCCAGCAGTTTTAGCGGGGGGTCCTACGAGCAGTACTTC.

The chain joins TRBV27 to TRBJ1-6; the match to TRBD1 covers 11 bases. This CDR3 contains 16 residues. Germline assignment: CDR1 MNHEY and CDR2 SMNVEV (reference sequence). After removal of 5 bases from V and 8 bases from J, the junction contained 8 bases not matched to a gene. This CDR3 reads CASSTPGTGGDSPLHF. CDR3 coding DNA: TGTGCCAGCAGTACCCCCGGGACAGGGGGGGATTCACCCCTCCACTTT.

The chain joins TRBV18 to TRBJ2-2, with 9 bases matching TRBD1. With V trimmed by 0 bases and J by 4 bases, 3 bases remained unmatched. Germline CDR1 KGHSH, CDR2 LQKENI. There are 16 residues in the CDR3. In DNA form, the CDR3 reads TGTGCCAGCTCACCACCGGGACAGGGTAGCACCGGGGAGCTGTTTTTT. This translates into CASSPPGQGSTGELFF.

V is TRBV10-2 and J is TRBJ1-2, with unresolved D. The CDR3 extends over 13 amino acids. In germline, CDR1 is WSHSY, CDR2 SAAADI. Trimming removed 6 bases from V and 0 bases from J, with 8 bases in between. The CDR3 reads CASRGLANYGYTF. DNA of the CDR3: TGCGCCAGCAGAGGGTTAGCTAACTATGGCTACACCTTC.

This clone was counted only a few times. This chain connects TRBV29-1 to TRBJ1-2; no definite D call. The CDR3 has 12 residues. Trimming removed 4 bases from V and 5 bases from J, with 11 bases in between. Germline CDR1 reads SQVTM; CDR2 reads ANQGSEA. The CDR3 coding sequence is TGCAGCGTTGGTTACGGGAGATATGGCTACACCTTC. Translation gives CSVGYGRYGYTF.

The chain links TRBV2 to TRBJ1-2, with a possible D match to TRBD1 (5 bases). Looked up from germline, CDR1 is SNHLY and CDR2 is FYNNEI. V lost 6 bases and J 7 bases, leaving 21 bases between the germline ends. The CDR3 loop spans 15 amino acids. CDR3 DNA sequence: TGTGCCAGCAGGGCCCCCCTAGGGGCGCTAACTGGCTACACCTTC. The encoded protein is CASRAPLGALTGYTF.

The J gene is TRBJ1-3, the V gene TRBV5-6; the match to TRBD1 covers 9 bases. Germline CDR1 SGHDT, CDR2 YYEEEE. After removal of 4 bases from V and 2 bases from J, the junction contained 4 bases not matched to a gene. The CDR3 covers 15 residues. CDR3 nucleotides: TGTGCCAGCAGCGCCACAGGGGGCACTGGAAACACCATATATTTT. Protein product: CASSATGGTGNTIYF.

The CDR3: CASSIEGRNSPLHF. The CDR3 DNA sequence: TGTGCCAGTAGTATAGAGGGCAGAAATTCACCCCTCCACTTT. V and J are TRBV19 and TRBJ1-6, with unresolved D. This CDR3 has 14 residues. V lost 0 bases, J lost 7 bases, and 7 bases lay in between. The germline V gene encodes CDR1 LNHDA and CDR2 SQIVND (reference sequence). The full variable domain, its missing parts supplied by reference TRBV19 and TRBJ1-6, is DGGITQSPKYLFRKEGQNVTLSCEQNLNHDAMYWYRQDPGQGLRLIYYSQIVNDFQKGDIAEGYSVSREKKESFPLTVTSAQKNPTAFYLCASSIEGRNSPLHFGNGTRLTVT.

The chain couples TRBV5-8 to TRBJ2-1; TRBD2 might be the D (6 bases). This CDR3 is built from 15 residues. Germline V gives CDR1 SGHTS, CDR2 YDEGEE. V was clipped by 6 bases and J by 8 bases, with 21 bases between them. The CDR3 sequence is CASTRTGWEVYEQFF. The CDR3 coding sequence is TGTGCCAGCACCCGGACGGGATGGGAGGTCTATGAGCAGTTCTTC.

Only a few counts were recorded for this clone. The CDR3 nucleotides are TGTGCCAGCAGTGAAGGAGGGTTCGGTGGTGGCTACACCTTC. This sequence encodes CASSEGGFGGGYTF. V usage is TRBV6-1 and J usage is TRBJ1-2; D gene uncertain. The CDR3 extends over 14 amino acids. Germline V lookup: CDR1 MNHNS, CDR2 SASEGT. The V gene lost 1 base and the J gene lost 7 bases, with 13 bases spanning the gap.

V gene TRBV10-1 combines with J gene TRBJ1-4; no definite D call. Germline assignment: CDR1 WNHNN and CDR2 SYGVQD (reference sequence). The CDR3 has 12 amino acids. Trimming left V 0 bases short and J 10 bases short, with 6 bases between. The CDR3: CASSESSGKLFF. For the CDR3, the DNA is TGCGCCAGCAGTGAGTCCAGTGGAAAACTGTTTTTT.

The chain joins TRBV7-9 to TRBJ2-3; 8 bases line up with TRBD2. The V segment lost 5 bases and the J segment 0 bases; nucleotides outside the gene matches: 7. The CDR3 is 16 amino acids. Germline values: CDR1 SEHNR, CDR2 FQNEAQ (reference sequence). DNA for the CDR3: TGTGCCAGCAGCCCTTCAATAGCGGGGAGCACAGATACGCAGTATTTT. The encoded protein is CASSPSIAGSTDTQYF.

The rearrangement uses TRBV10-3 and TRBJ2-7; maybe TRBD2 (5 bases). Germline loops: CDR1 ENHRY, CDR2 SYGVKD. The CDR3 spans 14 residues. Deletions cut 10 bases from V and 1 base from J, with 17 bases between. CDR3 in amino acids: CATTSSPGSYEQYF. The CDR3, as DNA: TGTGCCACAACGAGCTCTCCGGGATCCTACGAGCAGTACTTC.